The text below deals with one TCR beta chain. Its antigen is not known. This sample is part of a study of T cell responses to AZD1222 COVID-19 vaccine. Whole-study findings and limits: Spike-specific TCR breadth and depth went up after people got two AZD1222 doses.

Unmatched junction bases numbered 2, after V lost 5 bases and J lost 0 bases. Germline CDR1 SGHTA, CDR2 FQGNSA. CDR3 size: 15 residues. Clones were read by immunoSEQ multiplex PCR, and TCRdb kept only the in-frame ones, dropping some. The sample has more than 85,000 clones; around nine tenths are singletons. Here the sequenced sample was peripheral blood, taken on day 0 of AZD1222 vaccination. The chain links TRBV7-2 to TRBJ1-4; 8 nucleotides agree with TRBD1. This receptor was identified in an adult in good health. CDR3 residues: CASSQQGATNEKLFF. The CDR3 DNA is TGTGCCAGCAGCCAACAGGGGGCAACTAATGAAAAACTGTTTTTT. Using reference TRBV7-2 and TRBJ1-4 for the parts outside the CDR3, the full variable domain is GAGVSQSPSNKVTEKGKDVELRCDPISGHTALYWYRQSLGQGLEFLIYFQGNSAPDKSGLPSDRFSAERTGGSVSTLTIQRTQQEDSAVYLCASSQQGATNEKLFFGSGTQLSVL.